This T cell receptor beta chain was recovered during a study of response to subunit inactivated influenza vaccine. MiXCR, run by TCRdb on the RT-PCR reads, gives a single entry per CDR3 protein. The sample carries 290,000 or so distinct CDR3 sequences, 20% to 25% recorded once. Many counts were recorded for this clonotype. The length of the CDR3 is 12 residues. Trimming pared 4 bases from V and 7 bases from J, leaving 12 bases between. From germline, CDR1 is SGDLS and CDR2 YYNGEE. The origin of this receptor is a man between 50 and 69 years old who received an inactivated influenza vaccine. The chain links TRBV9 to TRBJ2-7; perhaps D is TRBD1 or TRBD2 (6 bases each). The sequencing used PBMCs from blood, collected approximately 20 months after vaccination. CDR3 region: CASSPGGGEQYF. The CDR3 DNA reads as TGTGCCAGCAGCCCAGGAGGGGGAGAGCAGTACTTC.